This note documents a single T cell receptor beta chain sequence. CDR1 is SQVTM, CDR2 ANQGSEA, per germline. The CDR3 totals 13 residues. The ends lost 6 bases at V and 3 bases at J; junction bases unmatched: 3. Assay: immunoSEQ multiplex PCR; the TCRdb copy retains only in-frame clones and omits some. Of about 44,000 clones listed, around 97% are singletons. The record originates from a study of technical replicates of blood from a few donors. The sequencing input was T cells isolated from PBMCs. V usage is TRBV29-1 and J usage is TRBJ2-3; 10 bases line up with TRBD2. The TCR originated in a human donor in good health. In nucleotides, the CDR3 is TGCAGCGTCCTAGCGGGAGTTACAGATACGCAGTATTTT. Translation gives CSVLAGVTDTQYF.